Listed below are T cell receptor beta chains from one sample, sequenced in a study of T cell responses to AZD1222 COVID-19 vaccine. Sequencing was performed with immunoSEQ multiplex PCR; in TCRdb, only in-frame clones are kept and a portion is missing. The table shows under 200,000 clones, with about 92% occurring only once. The specimen comprised peripheral blood, sampled on day 0 of AZD1222 vaccination. The receptors here all came from an adult in good health. CDR3s include the opening cysteine and the closing phenylalanine or tryptophan. Each record gives: CDR3 protein, CDR3 DNA, V gene, clone size, D gene, J gene. The D gene is left open where the match is weak. Clone size is stated in some rows and not others, as once, few, many or a class when expanded.

CDR3aa: CASSPTGPFEKLFF
CDR3nt: TGTGCCAGCAGCCCCACGGGGCCCTTTGAAAAACTGTTTTTT
v_gene: TRBV7-2
abundance: -
d_gene: -
j_gene: TRBJ1-4

CDR3aa: CASSNYNEQFF
CDR3nt: TGTGCCAGCAGCAATTACAATGAGCAGTTCTTC
v_gene: TRBV5-6
abundance: -
d_gene: -
j_gene: TRBJ2-1

CDR3aa: CASSIVLGAEAFF
CDR3nt: TGTGCCAGCAGCATCGTTTTGGGGGCTGAAGCTTTCTTT
v_gene: TRBV3-1/TRBV3-2
abundance: -
d_gene: -
j_gene: TRBJ1-1

CDR3aa: CASSVGGYNSPLHF
CDR3nt: TGTGCCAGCAGCGTAGGGGGGTATAATTCACCCCTCCACTTT
v_gene: TRBV9
abundance: -
d_gene: -
j_gene: TRBJ1-6

CDR3aa: CASSHDRAPYGYTF
CDR3nt: TGTGCCAGCAGTCACGACAGGGCGCCCTATGGCTACACCTTC
v_gene: TRBV6-5
abundance: once
d_gene: TRBD1
j_gene: TRBJ1-2

CDR3aa: CASSLLRSDYGYTF
CDR3nt: TGTGCCAGCAGCCTACTCAGAAGCGACTATGGCTACACCTTC
v_gene: TRBV3-1/TRBV3-2
abundance: -
d_gene: -
j_gene: TRBJ1-2

CDR3aa: CASSFWTDYGYTF
CDR3nt: TGTGCCAGCAGCTTTTGGACAGATTATGGCTACACCTTC
v_gene: TRBV5-5
abundance: -
d_gene: -
j_gene: TRBJ1-2

CDR3aa: CASSQGGAGNTIYF
CDR3nt: TGTGCCAGCAGCCAAGGGGGTGCTGGAAACACCATATATTTT
v_gene: TRBV3-1/TRBV3-2
abundance: -
d_gene: -
j_gene: TRBJ1-3

CDR3aa: CASSPGTSNQPQHF
CDR3nt: TGTGCCAGCAGTCCAGGGACTAGCAATCAGCCCCAGCATTTT
v_gene: TRBV27
abundance: -
d_gene: -
j_gene: TRBJ1-5

CDR3aa: CASSLLANEQFF
CDR3nt: TGTGCCAGCAGCTTACTAGCCAATGAGCAGTTCTTC
v_gene: TRBV12-3/TRBV12-4
abundance: -
d_gene: -
j_gene: TRBJ2-1

CDR3aa: CASAIQDGDTGELFF
CDR3nt: TGTGCCAGCGCCATCCAGGACGGGGACACCGGGGAGCTGTTTTTT
v_gene: TRBV6-5
abundance: -
d_gene: -
j_gene: TRBJ2-2

CDR3aa: CASSQELAATRDQPQHF
CDR3nt: TGCGCCAGCAGCCAAGAGCTGGCAGCGACCCGGGATCAGCCCCAGCATTTT
v_gene: TRBV4-1
abundance: -
d_gene: -
j_gene: TRBJ1-5